The 26 T cell receptor beta chains presented below share a single source sample, sequenced in a study of regulatory T cells in long-lasting Graves disease. Time point specified: newly diagnosed GD, antithyroid drugs for less than 3 months. The TCR library was prepared using RNA isolated from PBMCs. The TCR beta library used iRepertoire HTBI primers with Arm-PCR amplification of CDR3. TCRdb re-analysed the multiplex PCR reads in MiXCR, keeping a single row per CDR3 protein. The table records about 440,000 distinct CDR3 sequences, 14% to 15% of them present only once. The same specimen was also included in a second study, on T cells in Graves' hyperthyroidism and ophthalmopathy.

Here the sequenced sample was peripheral blood mononuclear cells (PBMCs), taken at new diagnosis, from a patient treated with antithyroid drugs. The source of these receptors is a woman aged 25 to 39 with Graves disease.

At least ten counts were recorded for this clonotype. This rearrangement joins TRBV11-3 to TRBJ2-7; D is undetermined. This CDR3 region has 13 residues. Germline loops: CDR1 SGHNT, CDR2 YENEEA. V was pared by 5 bases and J by 9 bases, with 17 bases between. The chain's CDR3 is CASSASVDQGQYF. The DNA for the CDR3 is TGTGCCAGCAGCGCCTCGGTGGACCAAGGGCAGTACTTC. The full variable domain, completed using reference TRBV11-3 and TRBJ2-7, is EAGVVQSPRYKIIEKKQPVAFWCNPISGHNTLYWYLQNLGQGPELLIRYENEEAVDDSQLPKDRFSAERLKGVDSTLKIQPAELGDSAVYLCASSASVDQGQYFGPGTRLTVT.

This clonotype was recorded at least ten times. This chain connects TRBV2 to TRBJ2-3; D possibly corresponds to TRBD2 (6 bases). V was trimmed by 7 bases and J by 0 bases, leaving 14 bases between them. This CDR3 contains 15 residues. Looked up from germline, CDR1 is SNHLY and CDR2 is FYNNEI. The CDR3 DNA reads TGTGCCAGCAAGCTAAGACTAGGTAGCACAGATACGCAGTATTTT. Translating it yields CASKLRLGSTDTQYF.

There are many counts of this clonotype. The J gene is TRBJ2-6, the V gene TRBV6-1; no definite D call. V was trimmed by 6 bases and J by 2 bases, leaving 5 bases between them. The CDR3 extends over 13 amino acids. Germline CDR1 and CDR2: MNHNS and SASEGT. CDR3 amino acids: CASRRAGANVLTF. CDR3 sequence (DNA): TGTGCCAGCAGACGTGCTGGGGCCAACGTCCTGACTTTC.

This clonotype was recorded at least ten times. The chain recombines TRBV12-3 or TRBV12-4 with TRBJ1-1, with 7 bases that match TRBD1. The CDR3 extends over 14 amino acids. The junction had 8 bases not matched to a gene; V was cut back by 5 bases and J by 5 bases. CDR3 DNA sequence: TGTGCCAGCAGTCGGACAGGAATAGCAACTGAAGCTTTCTTT. Its protein is CASSRTGIATEAFF.

The V call is TRBV5-1, the J call TRBJ1-6; 8 bases map to TRBD1. Germline loops: CDR1 SGHRS, CDR2 YFSETQ. V shed 2 bases and J 10 bases; nucleotides not matched to a gene: 11. This CDR3 region has 16 residues. CDR3 in amino acids: CASSLKTGDSGSPLHF. As DNA, the CDR3 is TGCGCCAGCAGCTTAAAGACAGGGGATTCAGGATCACCCCTCCACTTT.

Many counts were recorded for this clonotype. The chain combines TRBV6-1 with TRBJ2-3, with 11 nucleotides matching TRBD1. The V gene's germline CDR1 is MNHNS and CDR2 SASEGT. The CDR3 runs to 16 residues. The trim removed 6 bases at V and 2 bases at J, leaving 7 bases unmatched. The CDR3: CASRAGQGVPTDTQYF. The CDR3 DNA follows: TGTGCCAGCAGGGCGGGACAGGGGGTTCCCACAGATACGCAGTATTTT.

The chain couples TRBV12-3 or TRBV12-4 to TRBJ2-1; 8 bases agree with TRBD2. The CDR3 is made up of 14 amino acids. V was pared by 4 bases and J by 2 bases, with 1 base of the junction left unmatched. CDR3 sequence: CASSSTSAYNEQFF. The DNA of the CDR3 is TGTGCCAGCAGTTCGACTAGCGCCTACAATGAGCAGTTCTTC.

This clonotype was observed many times. An end of the junction does not agree with germline; a read error may underlie this. The CDR3, as DNA: TGCGCCAGCAGCTATTCCGGGACTACCTCCTACGAGCAGTACTTC. Translating it yields CASSYSGTTSYEQYF. The V call is TRBV13, the J call TRBJ2-7; 7 nucleotides match TRBD2. The germline gives CDR1 PRHDT, CDR2 FYEKMQ (reference sequence). This CDR3 has 15 amino acids.

This clonotype has ten or more counts. The chain uses TRBV6-1 and TRBJ1-3, with a weak D call TRBD1 (6 bases). Germline V gives CDR1 MNHNS, CDR2 SASEGT. V was trimmed by 10 bases and J by 4 bases, leaving 17 bases between them. This CDR3 spans 14 amino acids. For the CDR3, the DNA is TGTGCCACTTCCTTCGGGGGCCAAGGAAACACCATATATTTT. This sequence encodes CATSFGGQGNTIYF.

This clonotype was recorded at least ten times. This chain links TRBV6-2 or TRBV6-3 with TRBJ2-1, with 11 positions matching TRBD2. The CDR3 sequence is 15 residues long. CDR1 is MNHEY, CDR2 SVGEGT, per germline. The V and J ends lost 8 bases and 0 bases, in that order; junction bases with no gene match: 3. DNA of the CDR3: TGTGCCAGCCGACTAGCGGGATCCTCCTACAATGAGCAGTTCTTC. Its protein product is CASRLAGSSYNEQFF.

This clonotype showed up many times. The rearrangement links TRBV12-3 or TRBV12-4 to TRBJ2-7; 10 bases map to TRBD2. The CDR3 has 18 amino acids. V lost 6 bases, J lost 5 bases, and 19 bases stayed unmatched. The CDR3: CASSTLSGRAFSLHEQYF. The CDR3 bases are TGTGCCAGCAGCACCCTCAGCGGGAGGGCCTTCAGCCTCCACGAGCAGTACTTC.

This clonotype was detected a few times. In DNA form, the CDR3 reads TGTGCCAGCAGCCAACTCTTGGGAAGCTCCTATAATTCACCCCTCCACTTT. Protein sequence: CASSQLLGSSYNSPLHF. The rearrangement uses TRBV14 and TRBJ1-6; no reliable D call. Germline CDR1 reads SGHDN; CDR2 reads FVKESK. Trimming shortened V by 2 bases and J by 0 bases, and 11 bases separated the two germline ends. The CDR3 is 17 amino acids.

This clonotype was seen many times. The V gene is TRBV7-8, the J gene TRBJ2-3; no definite D call. Germline loops: CDR1 SGHVS, CDR2 FQNEAQ. The CDR3 covers 14 residues. Trimming removed 9 bases at V and 1 base at J, with 14 bases between. The CDR3 reads CASSSRHGTDTQYF. Here the CDR3 DNA reads TGTGCCAGTAGTAGCCGGCACGGCACAGATACGCAGTATTTT.

This clonotype appeared many times. The rearrangement uses TRBV6-2 or TRBV6-3 and TRBJ2-3; no reliable D call. From germline, CDR1 is MNHEY and CDR2 SVGEGT. V lost 2 bases and J 10 bases, leaving 7 bases between the germline ends. The CDR3 extends over 11 amino acids. CDR3 residues: CASSYLSAQYF. In DNA form, the CDR3 reads TGTGCCAGCAGTTACCTAAGTGCGCAGTATTTT.

This rearrangement joins TRBV29-1 to TRBJ2-7; 8 bases map to TRBD2. This CDR3 is built from 13 residues. The V and J ends lost 5 bases and 4 bases, in that order; junction bases with no gene match: 7. The germline gives CDR1 SQVTM, CDR2 ANQGSEA. The CDR3 is CSVKKRERYEQYF. The CDR3 DNA reads TGCAGCGTTAAGAAGCGGGAGCGTTACGAGCAGTACTTC.

This clonotype was seen ten or more times. The V call is TRBV20-1, the J call TRBJ1-1; no clear D gene. Germline V CDR1 and CDR2: DFQATT, SNEGSKA (reference sequence). CDR3 length: 14 residues. V lost 1 base and J lost 3, with 12 bases in between. The CDR3 DNA is TGCAGTGCTAGAGGGGGAGGGAGGGACACTGAAGCTTTCTTT. Its translation: CSARGGGRDTEAFF.

This clonotype was detected ten times or more. This chain uses TRBV12-5 with TRBJ2-1, with 13 positions matching TRBD2. Germline V CDR1 and CDR2: LGHNT, FRNRAP. CDR3 length: 15 amino acids. V lost 3 bases to trimming and J lost 8 bases; unmatched junction nucleotides: 4. CDR3 DNA: TGTGCTAGTGGTTTAAAACTAGCGGGAGGGGATGAGCAGTTCTTC. This translates into CASGLKLAGGDEQFF.

This clonotype turned up a few times. The CDR3 loop reads CASSQIHGTDTQYF. Written as DNA, the CDR3 is TGTGCCAGCAGCCAAATACACGGAACGGATACGCAGTATTTT. The chain links TRBV14 to TRBJ2-3; unclear D gene. V lost 2 bases and J 6 bases, leaving 12 bases between the germline ends. This CDR3 is built from 14 residues. The germline V gene encodes CDR1 SGHDN and CDR2 FVKESK.

CDR3 coding DNA: TGTGCCAGTAGTATAATGCTGGCAGGGGCCGGCACTGAAGCTTTCTTT. Amino acids: CASSIMLAGAGTEAFF. The V call is TRBV19, the J call TRBJ1-1; D might be TRBD1 (6 bases). V dropped 2 bases and J dropped 4 bases, with 17 bases sitting between them. The CDR3 covers 16 residues. Per the germline V gene, CDR1 is LNHDA and CDR2 is SQIVND (reference sequence).

The table lists this clonotype with a few counts. V and J are TRBV7-8 and TRBJ2-1, with D unresolved. V was shortened by 1 base and J by 12 bases, with 7 bases between the two germline ends. Looked up from germline, CDR1 is SGHVS and CDR2 is FQNEAQ. CDR3 length: 11 amino acids. This CDR3 reads CASSLDNLQFF. The CDR3 nucleotides read TGTGCCAGCAGCTTAGACAACTTGCAGTTCTTC. Full variable domain (remainder filled in from reference TRBV7-8 and TRBJ2-1): GAGVSQSPRYKVAKRGQDVALRCDPISGHVSLFWYQQALGQGPEFLTYFQNEAQLDKSGLPSDRFFAERPEGSVSTLKIQRTQQEDSAVYLCASSLDNLQFFGPGTRLTVL.

This clonotype was seen ten or more times. The CDR3 protein is CASSPVQSTSTDTQYF. Here the CDR3 DNA reads TGTGCCAGCTCACCAGTACAGTCGACTAGCACAGATACGCAGTATTTT. This rearrangement joins TRBV18 to TRBJ2-3; no clear D. CDR1 is KGHSH, CDR2 LQKENI, per germline. CDR3 length equals 16 residues. V was clipped by 2 bases and J by 0 bases, with 12 bases between them.

This clonotype was observed a handful of times. The J gene is TRBJ2-5, the V gene TRBV5-6; D is possibly TRBD1 (6 bases). CDR3 length equals 14 residues. Trimming took 0 bases from V and 5 from J, leaving 11 bases between them. CDR1 and CDR2 from the germline V gene are SGHDT and YYEEEE. CDR3 DNA sequence: TGTGCCAGCAGCTTGGACAGGGAAGCGGAGACCCAGTACTTC. Translated, it gives CASSLDREAETQYF.

To note about this clonotype: A far larger clone differs by one base, so this is likely a read error. V and J are TRBV27 and TRBJ2-1, with D perhaps TRBD1 (5 bases). V shed 3 bases and J shed 10 bases, with 16 bases lying between them. This CDR3 comprises 14 residues. Germline CDR1 MNHEY, CDR2 SMNVEV (reference sequence). The CDR3 nucleotides are TGTGCCAGCAGTTTCGCTAGACAGACCTACGAGCAGTTCTTC. This translates into CASSFARQTYEQFF.

This clonotype has at least ten counts. J is TRBJ2-3 and V is TRBV27; either TRBD1 or TRBD2 may supply D (5 bases each). The V end lost 3 bases, the J end lost 3 bases, and 16 bases lay between the germline ends. The CDR3 loop spans 16 amino acids. Germline V gene sequence: CDR1 MNHEY, CDR2 SMNVEV (reference sequence). DNA for the CDR3: TGTGCCAGCAGTTTTGCGAGGGGCGAGGGTACAGATACGCAGTATTTT. Encoded protein: CASSFARGEGTDTQYF.

This clonotype was seen many times. The gene calls are TRBV18 and TRBJ2-7; 9 bases agree with TRBD1. This CDR3 spans 14 amino acids. In germline, CDR1 is KGHSH, CDR2 LQKENI. V lost 3 bases, J lost 3 bases, and 3 bases stayed unmatched. DNA of the CDR3: TGTGCCAGCTCACCCCGGGACAGGGTCTACGAGCAGTACTTC. Its protein is CASSPRDRVYEQYF.

The sample holds many counts of this clonotype. The J gene is TRBJ1-6, the V gene TRBV6-5; TRBD1 agrees at 7 bases. V shed 2 bases and J 4 bases; nucleotides not matched to a gene: 2. Germline lookup yields CDR1 MNHEY and CDR2 SVGAGI. This CDR3 has 15 amino acids. The CDR3 DNA is TGTGCCAGCAGTTACGGGACAGCGTATAATTCACCCCTCCACTTT. Translating gives CASSYGTAYNSPLHF.